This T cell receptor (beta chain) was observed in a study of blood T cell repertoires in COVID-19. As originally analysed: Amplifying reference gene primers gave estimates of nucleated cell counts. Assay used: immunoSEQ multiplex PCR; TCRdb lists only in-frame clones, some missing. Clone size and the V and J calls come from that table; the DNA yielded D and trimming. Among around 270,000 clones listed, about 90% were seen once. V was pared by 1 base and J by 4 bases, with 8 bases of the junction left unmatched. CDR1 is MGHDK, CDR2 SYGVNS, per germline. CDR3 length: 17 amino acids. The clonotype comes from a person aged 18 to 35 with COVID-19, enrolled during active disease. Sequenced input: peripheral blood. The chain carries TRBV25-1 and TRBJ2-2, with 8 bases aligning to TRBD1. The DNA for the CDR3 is TGTGCCAGCAGTGAATCGGGCAGGGGGCATAGCACCGGGGAGCTGTTTTTT. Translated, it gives CASSESGRGHSTGELFF.